Below, 6 T cell receptor beta chains from the same sample are listed, as sequenced in a study of blood T cell repertoires in COVID-19. The data were produced by immunoSEQ multiplex PCR, yet TCRdb's version contains in-frame clones alone and is incomplete. The table shows tens of thousands of clones, with 79% occurring only once. Sequences were obtained from peripheral blood. These receptors all come from a man aged 60 to 75 with active or convalescent COVID-19.

The chain is built from TRBV5-1 and TRBJ1-5; maybe TRBD1 (5 bases). This CDR3 is 15 amino acids long. Germline CDR1 and CDR2: SGHRS and YFSETQ. V lost 4 bases to trimming and J lost 0 bases, with 11 bases between them. CDR3 loop: CASSPVGPSNQPQHF. The CDR3 region has the DNA TGCGCCAGCAGCCCGGTGGGGCCTAGCAATCAGCCCCAGCATTTT.

The rearrangement links TRBV5-1 to TRBJ2-7, with D possibly being TRBD2 (7 bases). Germline assignment: CDR1 SGHRS and CDR2 YFSETQ. Trimming removed 6 bases at V and 7 bases at J, with 23 bases between. The CDR3 runs 15 residues. The chain's CDR3 is CASTLPIGGQWEQYF. CDR3 coding DNA: TGCGCCAGCACCCTCCCCATCGGGGGGCAGTGGGAGCAGTACTTC.

The chain uses TRBV2 and TRBJ2-5; 10 bases agree with TRBD1. This CDR3 comprises 13 residues. Trimming removed 11 bases from V and 5 bases from J; junction bases left unmatched: 8. CDR1 is SNHLY and CDR2 is FYNNEI in the germline V gene. CDR3 in DNA: TGTGCCGGCGGGACAGGGGTTCCGGAGACCCAGTACTTC. Translated, it gives CAGGTGVPETQYF. Complete variable domain (other parts from reference TRBV2 and TRBJ2-5): EPEVTQTPSHQVTQMGQEVILRCVPISNHLYFYWYRQILGQKVEFLVSFYNNEISEKSEIFDDQFSVERPDGSNFTLKIRSTKLEDSAMYFCAGGTGVPETQYFGPGTRLLVL.

V and J are TRBV19 and TRBJ1-2; 7 bases map to TRBD1. This CDR3 is built from 15 residues. Germline lookup yields CDR1 LNHDA and CDR2 SQIVND (reference sequence). V shed 4 bases, J shed 4 bases, and the junction held 9 bases outside the gene matches. This CDR3 reads CASSKGADRVYGYTF. The DNA of the CDR3 is TGTGCCAGTAGTAAGGGAGCCGACAGGGTCTATGGCTACACCTTC.

The gene calls are TRBV3-1 (or the pseudogene TRBV3-2) and TRBJ1-2; D is uncertain. The CDR3 length is 13 residues. V lost 3 bases and J lost 4, with 9 bases in between. Germline V CDR1 and CDR2: LGHDT, YNNKEL (reference sequence). In nucleotides, the CDR3 is TGTGCCAGCAGCCACCCCGGGTCCTATGGCTACACCTTC. This codes for CASSHPGSYGYTF.

The chain employs TRBV24-1 and TRBJ1-5; 10 bases match TRBD1. The J segment lost 5 bases and the V segment lost 3 bases, leaving 6 bases of the junction unmatched. The CDR3 runs to 16 residues. The germline CDR1 and CDR2 sequences are KGHDR and SFDVKD. This chain's CDR3 is CATSDRDRGEDQPQHF. In DNA, the CDR3 is TGTGCCACCAGTGATAGGGACAGGGGAGAGGATCAGCCCCAGCATTTT.